Listed below are T cell receptor beta chains from one sample, sequenced in a study of blood T cell repertoires in COVID-19. Measured with immunoSEQ multiplex PCR; TCRdb has only the in-frame clones, and not every one. The profile shows approximately 76,000 clones, approximately 85% of them singletons. The specimen was peripheral blood. These receptors were taken from a human donor in a cohort sampled during active COVID-19. Both conserved end residues are trimmed from each CDR3. D genes are given only for firm matches.

>TRBJ2-1|TRBD2|TRBV7-3
ASSSSGGAREQF
>TRBJ1-2|TRBD1|TRBV30
AWSETGDYGYT
>TRBJ2-5|-|TRBV9
ASSVAVGSSPQETQY
>TRBJ2-1|TRBD2|TRBV19
ASSDNLRGVSGNNEQF
>TRBJ1-4|-|TRBV7-2
ASSTSTNEKLF
>TRBJ2-3|-|TRBV19
ASTPRARWYGADTQY
>TRBJ2-7|-|TRBV19
ASARAVSYEQY
>TRBJ1-1|-|TRBV2
ATREATEAF
>TRBJ2-7|-|TRBV7-7
ASKPHGSSYEQY
>TRBJ1-1|TRBD1|TRBV5-1
ASSYGQGNTEAF
>TRBJ2-3|TRBD2|TRBV5-1
ASSLAALAGGTDTQY
>TRBJ2-1|TRBD2|TRBV27
ASSSTRTSGNEQF
>TRBJ2-5|TRBD2|TRBV3-1/TRBV3-2
ACALRGARETQY
>TRBJ1-6|TRBD1|TRBV2
ASSNQGEDNSPLH
>TRBJ1-5|TRBD1|TRBV19
ASSRQGGAINQPQH
>TRBJ1-1|-|TRBV11-2
ASSQTGGGRAWGTEAF
>TRBJ2-2|TRBD2|TRBV7-2
ASSPSGDMGELF
>TRBJ1-2|-|TRBV5-1
ASSLPGSDYT
>TRBJ2-7|TRBD1|TRBV19
ASSRQGTPYEQY
>TRBJ2-3|-|TRBV11-2
ASSANLASMGDTQY
>TRBJ2-1|-|TRBV18
ASSPMSSYNEQF
>TRBJ1-2|-|TRBV20-1
SARGDNFYT
>TRBJ1-5|-|TRBV6-6
ASSYYGVVNQPQH
>TRBJ2-3|TRBD2|TRBV14
ASSQDLWTSGATDTQY
>TRBJ2-3|TRBD1|TRBV28
ASRPGQGSQY
>TRBJ2-1|TRBD1|TRBV7-2
ASSPTRQGRKQF
>TRBJ1-6|TRBD1|TRBV30
AWSGQGGSPLH
>TRBJ2-2|TRBD2|TRBV5-1
ASSSGSSGGPNTGELF
>TRBJ2-6|TRBD1|TRBV19
ASSIPPAGTGGAGANVLT
>TRBJ1-6|TRBD1|TRBV2
ASRPGQGDRDNSPLH
>TRBJ2-7|TRBD1|TRBV7-2
ASSRDRGMDEQY
>TRBJ2-3|TRBD2|TRBV7-2
ASSRWTSGDTDTQY
>TRBJ2-1|-|TRBV6-2/TRBV6-3
ASSYGPNEQF
>TRBJ1-5|-|TRBV28
ASRSGQSNQPQH
>TRBJ2-2|-|TRBV5-6
ASSLGDLKAGELF
>TRBJ2-7|TRBD1|TRBV28
ASSLTPTGWEQY
>TRBJ2-7|TRBD2|TRBV4-3
ASSQEWGGGVFEQY
>TRBJ2-5|TRBD2|TRBV10-3
AISSLGGGQETQY
>TRBJ2-1|TRBD2|TRBV6-1
ASSDTSGSINEQF
>TRBJ1-1|-|TRBV5-4
ASSLNAGDLGTEAF
>TRBJ2-3|TRBD2|TRBV7-2
ASSFHSGSEGD
>TRBJ2-1|-|TRBV28
ASVDIRRTFHNEQF
>TRBJ2-7|TRBD1|TRBV2
ASTGQGLFHAYEQY
>TRBJ1-6|TRBD1|TRBV27
ASSFRQGAQSVTPLH
>TRBJ1-6|-|TRBV28
ASSPHTEYNSPLH
>TRBJ2-2|TRBD2|TRBV30
AWRRLGRAGELF
>TRBJ1-3|-|TRBV5-6
ASSPDLGGSGNTIY
>TRBJ1-6|TRBD1|TRBV6-1
ASSEAIRGRIVDNSPLH
>TRBJ1-4|-|TRBV18
ASSPPTSGDNEKLF
>TRBJ2-3|-|TRBV14
ASRPSGSPTDTQY
>TRBJ1-1|TRBD1|TRBV18
ASSPRDRNTEAF
>TRBJ1-1|-|TRBV2
ASKQGGMNTEAF
>TRBJ2-1|TRBD2|TRBV7-6
ASSLFQAGGYNEQF
>TRBJ2-1|TRBD1|TRBV3-1/TRBV3-2
ASRSGQGSYNEQF
>TRBJ1-5|TRBD1|TRBV9
ASSVGTGIGQPQH
>TRBJ1-2|-|TRBV7-3
ASSDAVGRVYGYT
>TRBJ1-1|-|TRBV19
ASSLLAEAF
>TRBJ2-7|TRBD1|TRBV5-1
ASSLWDRGRYEQY
>TRBJ2-5|-|TRBV6-5
ASGSAGETQY